The clone carrying this T cell receptor (beta chain) was recorded only once. The antigen is unknown. The data were taken from a study of shared clonotypes between healthy human individuals. The study, taken as a whole, reports: Naive CD4 clonotypes overlapped across a handful of donors at roughly 5.1%. Larger estimated richness was generally recorded for naive subsets relative to memory subsets.

The CDR3 covers 13 residues. The germline V gene encodes CDR1 SGHVS and CDR2 FQNEAQ. V was clipped by 5 bases and J by 1 base, with 8 bases between them. Those who donated, Caucasian adults without exception, all lived in Nashville, Tennessee. CD4+ cells yielded CD45RA+ naive and CD45RA-negative memory subsets. Here immunoSEQ multiplex PCR was the method, and the copy in TCRdb shows in-frame clones only, minus some. The table shows 2 million to 2.5 million clones, with approximately 93% occurring only once. The sequenced material came from naive CD4+ T cells from PBMCs. Subset denoted: CD45RA+ positively selected. The receptor's source is a young man in good health. Some clones in this sample may be carry-over from other donors' samples. The chain links TRBV7-8 to TRBJ1-1; D perhaps matches TRBD1 (5 bases). The CDR3 reads CASSTRENTEAFF. The DNA of the CDR3 is TGTGCCAGCAGCACCAGGGAGAACACTGAAGCTTTCTTT.